A selection of T cell receptor beta chains follows, all from one sample in a study of cytomegalovirus exposure and HLA in healthy donors. Assay used: immunoSEQ multiplex PCR; TCRdb lists only in-frame clones, some missing. Of 100,000 to 150,000 clones listed, over 70% are singletons. Sequencing used PBMCs. The receptors were sampled from a middle-aged woman in good health and CMV-seronegative. The CDR3 runs from the conserved cysteine through the conserved F or W. A D gene is named only where the DNA matches it firmly. Clone size is shown for a subset of rows, as once, few, many or a class of expanded clone.

J | V | D | size | CDR3 | DNA
TRBJ1-2 | TRBV10-3 | TRBD1 | . | CAISELPTGGDGYTF | TGTGCCATCAGTGAGTTACCGACAGGGGGCGATGGCTACACCTTC
TRBJ1-2 | TRBV5-4 | TRBD1 | . | CASTATGAYGYTF | TGTGCCAGCACCGCGACAGGGGCCTATGGCTACACCTTC
TRBJ1-2 | TRBV27 | . | . | CASSFHDGSGYTF | TGTGCCAGCAGTTTCCACGACGGGTCTGGCTACACCTTC
TRBJ1-5 | TRBV28 | TRBD1 | . | CASTVPLTGGVGNQPQHF | TGTGCCAGCACCGTACCTTTAACAGGGGGAGTAGGCAATCAGCCCCAGCATTTT
TRBJ1-1 | TRBV19 | . | . | CASSMAAQGLGTEAFF | TGTGCCAGTAGTATGGCAGCGCAGGGGCTGGGGACTGAAGCTTTCTTT
TRBJ1-6 | TRBV5-1 | TRBD1 | few | CASSASTGGSPLHF | TGCGCCAGCAGCGCTTCGACAGGGGGGTCACCCCTCCACTTT
TRBJ2-7 | TRBV15 | . | . | CATSRDFGSAGEQYF | TGTGCCACCAGCAGAGATTTTGGGTCGGCGGGCGAGCAGTACTTC
TRBJ2-3 | TRBV7-9 | TRBD2 | once | CASSLGTSATLGAQYF | TGTGCCAGCAGCTTAGGGACTAGCGCTACTCTTGGGGCGCAGTATTTT
TRBJ2-7 | TRBV7-3 | . | . | CASSLDGTYEQYF | TGTGCCAGCAGCTTGGACGGGACCTACGAGCAGTACTTC
TRBJ2-3 | TRBV29-1 | . | . | CSVEDKTLPGTDTQYF | TGCAGCGTTGAAGATAAAACCCTACCGGGGACAGATACGCAGTATTTT
TRBJ1-2 | TRBV27 | TRBD1 | . | CASSFGQDYGYTF | TGTGCCAGCAGTTTCGGACAGGACTATGGCTACACCTTC
TRBJ1-5 | TRBV28 | TRBD1 | . | CASSITGDSNQPQHF | TGTGCCAGCAGTATCACAGGGGATAGCAATCAGCCCCAGCATTTT
TRBJ2-7 | TRBV28 | . | . | CASSFRHVYEQYF | TGTGCCAGCAGTTTCCGACACGTCTACGAGCAGTACTTC
TRBJ2-3 | TRBV4-3 | TRBD2 | . | CASSQELAGGGADTQYF | TGCGCCAGCAGCCAAGAATTAGCGGGAGGGGGGGCAGATACGCAGTATTTT
TRBJ2-1 | TRBV4-3 | TRBD1 | . | CASSQLGTGRNEQFF | TGCGCCAGCAGCCAACTAGGGACAGGGCGCAATGAGCAGTTCTTC
TRBJ1-1 | TRBV12-5 | . | . | CASGRDTMNTEAFF | TGTGCTAGTGGACGTGACACCATGAACACTGAAGCTTTCTTT
TRBJ1-1 | TRBV6-5 | . | . | CASRFQGLTEAFF | TGTGCCAGCAGGTTTCAGGGGTTAACTGAAGCTTTCTTT
TRBJ1-4 | TRBV4-3 | TRBD1 | . | CASSQDSAGQGDEKLFF | TGCGCCAGCAGCCAAGATAGCGCCGGACAGGGAGATGAAAAACTGTTTTTT
TRBJ1-6 | TRBV6-1 | TRBD1 | . | CASSGTGNNSPLHF | TGTGCCAGTAGCGGGACAGGGAATAATTCACCCCTCCACTTT
TRBJ2-5 | TRBV9 | TRBD2 | . | CASSPRWLAGAETQYF | TGTGCCAGCAGCCCCAGGTGGCTAGCGGGAGCGGAGACCCAGTACTTC
TRBJ1-4 | TRBV19 | TRBD1 | few | CASSIGDRYEKLFF | TGTGCCAGTAGTATTGGGGACAGGTATGAAAAACTGTTTTTT
TRBJ1-4 | TRBV7-9 | TRBD1 | . | CASSLARDRDEKLFF | TGTGCCAGCAGCTTAGCGAGGGACAGAGATGAAAAACTGTTTTTT
TRBJ1-2 | TRBV27 | . | . | CASSLVSPPGGGYTF | TGTGCCAGCAGTTTGGTTAGCCCCCCCGGTGGTGGCTACACCTTC
TRBJ2-7 | TRBV6-5 | TRBD2 | . | CASESSGSSYEQYF | TGTGCCAGCGAGAGTAGCGGGAGCTCCTACGAGCAGTACTTC
TRBJ1-1 | TRBV4-3 | . | . | CASSQTGETEAFF | TGCGCCAGCAGCCAAACGGGGGAGACTGAAGCTTTCTTT
TRBJ2-3 | TRBV10-3 | TRBD2 | . | CAIRRGLAGSATSTDTQYF | TGTGCCATCAGGAGGGGGCTAGCGGGGAGTGCTACTAGCACAGATACGCAGTATTTT
TRBJ2-7 | TRBV10-3 | TRBD2 | . | CAIRPAGRTYEQYF | TGTGCCATCAGGCCAGCGGGACGCACCTACGAGCAGTACTTC
TRBJ2-1 | TRBV9 | . | . | CASSVGTIGHNEQFF | TGTGCCAGCAGCGTAGGTACTATAGGTCACAATGAGCAGTTCTTC
TRBJ2-7 | TRBV7-9 | TRBD1 | . | CASSLAGTGESYEQYF | TGTGCCAGCAGCTTAGCTGGGACAGGCGAGTCCTACGAGCAGTACTTC
TRBJ2-1 | TRBV19 | TRBD2 | . | CASNPLAGPWNEQFF | TGTGCCAGTAATCCGCTAGCGGGACCATGGAATGAGCAGTTCTTC
TRBJ2-7 | TRBV27 | TRBD1 | . | CASSSDRVGEQYF | TGTGCCAGCAGTTCGGACAGGGTGGGCGAGCAGTACTTC
TRBJ1-5 | TRBV7-2 | . | . | CASSLTSGPNQPQHF | TGTGCCAGCAGCTTGACGAGCGGCCCAAATCAGCCCCAGCATTTT
TRBJ2-7 | TRBV15 | . | . | CATSRRLGAYEQYF | TGTGCCACCAGCAGACGACTAGGGGCCTACGAGCAGTACTTC
TRBJ1-2 | TRBV5-8 | . | . | CASSLVGRVDGYTF | TGTGCCAGCAGCTTGGTCGGCAGGGTGGATGGCTACACCTTC
TRBJ1-1 | TRBV7-2 | TRBD1 | . | CASSLRQGLAEAFF | TGTGCCAGCAGCCTAAGACAGGGACTAGCTGAAGCTTTCTTT
TRBJ1-2 | TRBV28 | . | few | CAGGGNYGYTF | TGTGCCGGGGGGGGGAACTATGGCTACACCTTC
TRBJ2-1 | TRBV5-6 | TRBD2 | . | CASSLGGGEQFF | TGTGCCAGCAGCCTGGGGGGGGGTGAGCAGTTCTTC
TRBJ1-1 | TRBV5-1 | . | . | CASRGEGGAEAFF | TGCGCCAGCAGGGGAGAGGGAGGAGCTGAAGCTTTCTTT
TRBJ2-3 | TRBV29-1 | TRBD2 | . | CSVSGLAGGSLSQYF | TGCAGCGTCTCTGGACTAGCGGGAGGTTCCCTATCGCAGTATTTT
TRBJ2-5 | TRBV2 | TRBD1 | . | CASIRAGQGRETQYF | TGTGCCAGCATAAGGGCCGGACAGGGTCGGGAGACCCAGTACTTC
TRBJ1-6 | TRBV27 | . | . | CASSLGSGVSPLHF | TGTGCCAGCAGTCTAGGCTCAGGGGTTTCACCCCTCCACTTT
TRBJ2-3 | TRBV7-9 | TRBD1 | . | CASSRSKTGSGDTQYF | TGTGCCAGCAGCCGAAGCAAGACAGGGTCGGGAGATACGCAGTATTTT
TRBJ1-5 | TRBV5-1 | TRBD1 | . | CASSPTGDPNQPQHF | TGCGCCAGCAGCCCGACAGGGGACCCTAATCAGCCCCAGCATTTT
TRBJ1-1 | TRBV7-9 | . | few | CASSAGRIAFF | TGTGCCAGCAGCGCCGGGAGGATTGCTTTCTTT
TRBJ1-5 | TRBV5-1 | TRBD1 | . | CASSSTGDNQPQHF | TGCGCCAGCAGCTCGACAGGGGATAATCAGCCCCAGCATTTT
TRBJ1-3 | TRBV7-4 | . | few | CASSWDNSRLYAGNTIYF | TGTGCCAGCAGCTGGGACAACTCTCGGCTGTACGCTGGAAACACCATATATTTT
TRBJ1-1 | TRBV7-8 | . | . | CASSLAAGRGAFF | TGTGCCAGCAGCTTAGCAGCTGGGAGGGGGGCTTTCTTT
TRBJ1-1 | TRBV29-1 | . | . | CSVNQGTMNTEAFF | TGCAGCGTTAATCAGGGCACGATGAACACTGAAGCTTTCTTT
TRBJ1-3 | TRBV15 | . | . | CATSLTKTRGNTIYF | TGTGCCACCAGCCTGACCAAGACAAGGGGAAACACCATATATTTT
TRBJ2-2 | TRBV7-9 | . | . | CASSPGWAPGELFF | TGTGCCAGCAGCCCAGGGTGGGCCCCCGGGGAGCTGTTTTTT
TRBJ1-2 | TRBV18 | TRBD1 | . | CASSPSGGGAGGYTF | TGTGCCAGCTCACCCTCAGGAGGGGGCGCTGGGGGCTACACCTTC
TRBJ1-6 | TRBV10-1 | . | . | CASSPEGNSPLHF | TGCGCCAGCAGTCCCGAGGGAAATTCACCCCTCCACTTT
TRBJ1-1 | TRBV12-5 | TRBD1 | . | CASGFRGQGENTEAFF | TGTGCTAGTGGTTTCAGGGGACAGGGGGAGAACACTGAAGCTTTCTTT